The 15 T cell receptor beta chains presented below share a single source sample, sequenced in a study of blood T cell repertoires in COVID-19. Sequencing used immunoSEQ multiplex PCR; TCRdb keeps in-frame clones, though not all of them. The sample carries some 160,000 clones, over 75% recorded once. The sequenced sample was PBMCs or T cells enriched from blood (not recorded which). The receptors come from a woman aged 50 to 60 who had recovered from COVID-19.

This chain links TRBV5-1 with TRBJ2-1; TRBD2 aligns across 8 bases. Germline lookup yields CDR1 SGHRS and CDR2 YFSETQ. The V segment lost 4 bases and the J segment 9 bases; nucleotides outside the gene matches: 9. The CDR3 is 14 amino acids. The CDR3 nucleotides are TGCGCCAGCAGCATGGCTAGCGGGTGGGGTGAGCAGTTCTTC. Its protein is CASSMASGWGEQFF.

The rearrangement links TRBV19 to TRBJ1-1, with D hard to call. CDR3 length: 13 residues. Germline values: CDR1 LNHDA, CDR2 SQIVND (reference sequence). Trimming removed 3 bases at V and 2 bases at J, with 7 bases between. The CDR3 loop reads CASSMFSNTEAFF. CDR3 sequence (DNA): TGTGCCAGTAGTATGTTTAGTAACACTGAAGCTTTCTTT.

The genes are TRBV27 and TRBJ1-2; the D gene is possibly TRBD1 (6 bases). V was trimmed by 3 bases and J by 2 bases, leaving 16 bases between them. CDR1 and CDR2 (germline): MNHEY, SMNVEV (reference sequence). The CDR3 is made up of 16 amino acids. The CDR3 DNA follows: TGTGCCAGCAGTTTTGTGACTGGCCAGGGGAACTATGGCTACACCTTC. Protein: CASSFVTGQGNYGYTF.

This clone showed up just a few times. CDR3 bases: TGCAGCGTTGGTTGGGGAGGGAACACTGAAGCTTTCTTT. Translation: CSVGWGGNTEAFF. The chain uses TRBV29-1 and TRBJ1-1, with D uncertain. The CDR3 is 13 residues long. The germline CDR1 and CDR2 sequences are SQVTM and ANQGSEA. Deletions cut 4 bases from V and 1 base from J, with 10 bases between.

The chain is built from TRBV5-4 and TRBJ2-3, with a weak D call TRBD2 (6 bases). Germline loops: CDR1 SGHNT, CDR2 YYREEE (reference sequence). The CDR3 spans 16 residues. The V gene lost 0 bases and the J gene lost 0 bases, with 11 bases spanning the gap. CDR3 in amino acids: CASSLAGGHSTDTQYF. Here the CDR3 DNA reads TGTGCCAGCAGCTTGGCCGGAGGGCACAGCACAGATACGCAGTATTTT.

The rearrangement joins TRBV12-5 to TRBJ1-6; TRBD1 matches at 7 bases. This CDR3 contains 16 residues. The V gene end was trimmed by 5 bases and the J gene end by 5 bases; junction bases not matched to a gene: 9. Germline V CDR1 and CDR2: LGHNT, FRNRAP. CDR3 loop: CASGPWGQSDNSPLHF. CDR3 nucleotide sequence: TGTGCTAGTGGTCCCTGGGGACAGTCGGATAATTCACCCCTCCACTTT.

This chain joins TRBV19 and TRBJ1-6; D unclear. CDR3 length equals 13 residues. Germline values: CDR1 LNHDA, CDR2 SQIVND (reference sequence). V was cut by 6 bases and J by 7 bases, with 10 bases left in between. CDR3 sequence (DNA): TGTGCCAGTAGCCGCGTGGAGAATTCACCCCTCCACTTT. It yields the protein CASSRVENSPLHF.

The chain recombines TRBV2 with TRBJ1-1; D not resolved. The CDR3 runs 14 residues. Germline V lookup: CDR1 SNHLY, CDR2 FYNNEI. Trimming removed 2 bases from V and 3 bases from J, with 10 bases in between. In DNA, the CDR3 is TGTGCCAGCAGTGAAATTGGACTGGACACTGAAGCTTTCTTT. Its protein product is CASSEIGLDTEAFF.

The chain links TRBV4-3 to TRBJ2-1; 12 bases agree with TRBD2. With V trimmed by 3 bases and J by 4 bases, 4 bases remained unmatched. The CDR3 is 16 amino acids. Germline CDR1 reads LGHNA; CDR2 reads YSLEER. CDR3 sequence: CASSQSLAGGYNEQFF. The CDR3 DNA sequence: TGCGCCAGCAGCCAGTCCCTAGCGGGGGGGTACAATGAGCAGTTCTTC.

V is TRBV6-2 or TRBV6-3 and J is TRBJ2-3, with TRBD1 as a possible D gene (5 bases). The CDR3 loop spans 16 amino acids. Between the trimmed V and J ends, which lost 6 bases and 8 bases, there was a span of 24 bases. Per germline, CDR1 MNHEY and CDR2 SVGEGT. CDR3 region: CASRYQLSGSWGTQYF. DNA of the CDR3: TGTGCCAGCAGATACCAACTCTCAGGGTCTTGGGGTACGCAGTATTTT.

J is TRBJ1-1 and V is TRBV7-8; the D gene is possibly TRBD1 (6 bases). Germline V CDR1 and CDR2: SGHVS, FQNEAQ. This CDR3 has 15 residues. Deletions cut 2 bases from V and 0 bases from J, with 10 bases between. As DNA, the CDR3 is TGTGCCAGCAGCTTAATACAGGGAGTGAACACTGAAGCTTTCTTT. Translated, it gives CASSLIQGVNTEAFF.

V is TRBV19 and J is TRBJ2-7; TRBD2 aligns across 8 bases. The CDR3 is 17 amino acids. The V and J ends lost 6 bases and 1 base, in that order; junction bases with no gene match: 14. Germline V gene data show CDR1 as LNHDA and CDR2 as SQIVND (reference sequence). CDR3 DNA sequence: TGTGCCAGTAGCCTATTTTGGGCCGGCGGGGGGTCCTACGAGCAGTACTTC. Its translation is CASSLFWAGGGSYEQYF.

The sample holds one count of this clone. This chain links TRBV19 with TRBJ2-7; weak D call: TRBD1 (5 bases). V was trimmed by 1 base and J by 8 bases, leaving 9 bases between them. The germline V gene encodes CDR1 LNHDA and CDR2 SQIVND (reference sequence). The CDR3 sequence is 12 residues long. CDR3 sequence reads: CASSIVPGQQYF. In DNA, the CDR3 is TGTGCCAGTAGTATAGTGCCAGGGCAGCAGTACTTC.

This chain uses TRBV7-2 with TRBJ2-2, with D unresolved. Germline CDR1 SGHTA, CDR2 FQGNSA. V was clipped by 0 bases and J by 1 base, with 6 bases between them. This CDR3 region has 15 residues. The CDR3 sequence: CASSLAPRNTGELFF. The CDR3, as DNA: TGTGCCAGCAGCTTAGCCCCCAGGAACACCGGGGAGCTGTTTTTT. The variable domain in full, completed from reference TRBV7-2 and TRBJ2-2, reads GAGVSQSPSNKVTEKGKDVELRCDPISGHTALYWYRQSLGQGLEFLIYFQGNSAPDKSGLPSDRFSAERTGGSVSTLTIQRTQQEDSAVYLCASSLAPRNTGELFFGEGSRLTVL.

About this clone itself: The sample holds other DNA sequences that translate to the same CDR3. DNA of the CDR3: TGTGCCGGCGACAGGGCTGGGGCCAACGTCCTGACTTTC. Protein product: CAGDRAGANVLTF. V is TRBV30 and J is TRBJ2-6, with 7 positions matching TRBD1. From germline, CDR1 is GTSNPN and CDR2 SVGIG (reference sequence). The junction had 3 bases not matched to a gene; V was cut back by 8 bases and J by 2 bases. The CDR3 contains 13 residues.